The entry below describes one TCR beta chain. Treatment here: randomized to nivolumab then ipilimumab (arm A) or the reverse (arm B). Patients had received no earlier DNA-damaging chemotherapy. Data came from immunoSEQ multiplex PCR; TCRdb stores just in-frame clones and leaves some out. The top ten hold about 24% of the sample, which has 2,500 to 4,000 clones, around 16% seen once. This sample is drawn from a study of sequential checkpoint blockade in melanoma. Overall study: After both sequences, patients received maintenance nivolumab.

The V end lost 2 bases, the J end lost 1 base, and 11 bases lay between the germline ends. The length of the CDR3 is 14 residues. CDR1 GTSNPN and CDR2 SVGIG come from the germline V gene (reference sequence). The chain uses TRBV30 and TRBJ1-1, with unresolved D. The specimen comprised tumor tissue (inferred from file names), sampled from a patient given nivolumab and ipilimumab in sequence. This TCR was recovered from a human donor with melanoma. The CDR3 loop is CAWSTGIQNTEAFF. The CDR3 bases are TGTGCCTGGAGTACGGGGATTCAGAACACTGAAGCTTTCTTT.